These T cell receptor beta chains were read from a single sample in a study of blood T cells in healthy people across ages. MiXCR was run by TCRdb on the 5' RACE reads, yielding one entry per CDR3 protein. The top ten hold more than 3% of the sample, which has 800,000 or so distinct CDR3 sequences, roughly 25% seen once. These same records also appear under a second study, on T cells of mothers and their children.

The sequencing sample was made of blood. Receptors were obtained from a boy between 10 and 17 years old in good health. Each CDR3 is given with its conserved first and last residue. A D gene is named only where the DNA matches it firmly. Size is omitted from some rows. Given values are once, few, many or a class for expanded clones.

DNA	CDR3	J	D	size	V
TGTGCCAGCAGTACCCTCGGGGCAGAGGGCACTGAAGCTTTCTTT	CASSTLGAEGTEAFF	TRBJ1-1	-	-	TRBV27
TGCAGTGCTAGACATGGGGGACTAGGACTAATATGCTCTGGGGCCAACGTCCTGACTTTC	CSARHGGLGLICSGANVLTF	TRBJ2-6	TRBD2	-	TRBV20-1
TGTGCCAGCAGCCCGGCGCGAGCTGGGGCCAACGTCCTGACTTTC	CASSPARAGANVLTF	TRBJ2-6	-	-	TRBV28
TGCAGCGTTGAGGACGGGGGCAATCAGCCCCAGCATTTT	CSVEDGGNQPQHF	TRBJ1-5	-	-	TRBV29-1
TGCGCCAGCAGCCACGGACTATCAACCACCGGGGAGCTGTTTTTT	CASSHGLSTTGELFF	TRBJ2-2	-	few	TRBV4-1
TGTGCCACCAGCAGAGATTGGGGCTTCGATGAGCAGTTCTTC	CATSRDWGFDEQFF	TRBJ2-1	-	few	TRBV15
TGTGCCAGCAGTTTAGCGTACGATACGCAGTATTTT	CASSLAYDTQYF	TRBJ2-3	-	-	TRBV28
TGCGCCAGCAGTGAGTGGACCCACAATGAGCAGTTCTTC	CASSEWTHNEQFF	TRBJ2-1	-	-	TRBV10-2
TGTGCCAGCAGCTTAGTTGGTCGAACTAGTGGAGAGACCCAGTACTTC	CASSLVGRTSGETQYF	TRBJ2-5	-	-	TRBV11-2
TGTGCCAGCAGCTTAGTCCCGGGACAGACCTATGGCTACACCTTC	CASSLVPGQTYGYTF	TRBJ1-2	TRBD1	-	TRBV5-5
TGTGCCAGCAGGCGGGACAGGGGGTTTGAGGGGACTGAAGCTTTCTTT	CASRRDRGFEGTEAFF	TRBJ1-1	TRBD1	-	TRBV6-5
TGTGCCAGCAGCCCCCCCGGGCAGGCCCAAGAGACCCAGTACTTC	CASSPPGQAQETQYF	TRBJ2-5	-	few	TRBV25-1
TGCGCCAGCAGCTTGGTAGGGCTCGCTAATGAAAAACTGTTTTTT	CASSLVGLANEKLFF	TRBJ1-4	-	-	TRBV5-1
TGCGCCAGCAGCTTGGTAGGGACAGGGGAACGAGAGACCCAGTACTTC	CASSLVGTGERETQYF	TRBJ2-5	TRBD1	-	TRBV5-1
TGTGCCAGCAGCTTGGCCAGGACTAGCGGGGGGTACCAAGAGACCCAGTACTTC	CASSLARTSGGYQETQYF	TRBJ2-5	TRBD2	-	TRBV5-5
TGCGCCAGCAGCTTGGCCCCGGGACCGACTAACTATGGCTACACCTTC	CASSLAPGPTNYGYTF	TRBJ1-2	-	-	TRBV5-1
TGCAGCGTTGCCTCCCTAGACAGCACAGATACGCAGTATTTT	CSVASLDSTDTQYF	TRBJ2-3	-	-	TRBV29-1
TGTGCCAGCCGGGATGGAGGGGGAACCTACAATGAGCAGTTCTTC	CASRDGGGTYNEQFF	TRBJ2-1	-	few	TRBV27
TGTGCCAGCAGCGTAGCTTCGGGGCTAGCGGGAGTCGAGCAGTACTTC	CASSVASGLAGVEQYF	TRBJ2-7	TRBD2	-	TRBV9
TGTGCCGTCCTCCGGGGATCCGCCTACAATGAGCAGTTCTTC	CAVLRGSAYNEQFF	TRBJ2-1	-	few	TRBV6-2/TRBV6-3
TGCAGTGCCGACAGACCGGGACAGGGATCCTACGAGCAGTACTTC	CSADRPGQGSYEQYF	TRBJ2-7	TRBD1	once	TRBV20-1
TGCGCCAGCAGCCATGAGGCCAACCAATACGAGCAGTACTTC	CASSHEANQYEQYF	TRBJ2-7	-	-	TRBV4-3
TGCGCCAGCAGCCAATATAGCGGGAGTTTGTACGAGCAGTACTTC	CASSQYSGSLYEQYF	TRBJ2-7	TRBD2	few	TRBV4-3
TGTGCCAGCAGTGAATGGAGGACAGGGGTTGGTGAGCAGTTCTTC	CASSEWRTGVGEQFF	TRBJ2-1	TRBD1	-	TRBV6-1
TGCAGCGGGGCCAACGGGGGCACAGATACGCAGTATTTT	CSGANGGTDTQYF	TRBJ2-3	-	-	TRBV29-1
TGTGCCAGCAGCTTAAGGGGGGAGGGCGGTGAGGACATTCAGTACTTC	CASSLRGEGGEDIQYF	TRBJ2-4	TRBD2	few	TRBV7-3
TGCGCCAGCAGAATGACAACTAGCGGGGGCGTAGAGACCCAGTACTTC	CASRMTTSGGVETQYF	TRBJ2-5	TRBD2	few	TRBV5-1
TGTGCCAGTACCAGGGACAGCCTAACCTACGAGCAGTACTTC	CASTRDSLTYEQYF	TRBJ2-7	TRBD1	-	TRBV6-2/TRBV6-3
TGTGCCAGCAGCCGGCCCCCGGAACAAGAGACCCAGTACTTC	CASSRPPEQETQYF	TRBJ2-5	-	-	TRBV7-9
TGTGCCAGCAGACCGGGGGGGGACTACGAGCAGTACTTC	CASRPGGDYEQYF	TRBJ2-7	TRBD2	-	TRBV7-2
TGTGCCAGCAGCCTGTCGACAGGGGTGGCGGAGACCCAGTACTTC	CASSLSTGVAETQYF	TRBJ2-5	TRBD1	-	TRBV7-8